The entry below gives a single T cell receptor beta chain sequence along with its context. Its antigen is not identified. It was healthy bone marrow donors who served as donors. Donors showed nominal health when sampled, although they likely had unrecorded immune exposures. This sample was included in a study of cytomegalovirus exposure and HLA in healthy donors. Study-wide points: The majority of TCR sequences were rare, yet some public TCRs appeared in many donors. Later analysis identified 16,000 or so TCR beta sequences associated with HLA alleles, using a false discovery rate threshold of 0.05.

CDR3 size: 16 residues. Trimming removed 3 bases from V and 5 bases from J, with 19 bases in between. Germline V lookup: CDR1 KGHSH, CDR2 LQKENI. PCR primers comprised 60 Vbeta and 13 Jbeta primers. Profiled with immunoSEQ multiplex PCR; TCRdb holds only in-frame clones, not every one. The sample contains 100,000 to 150,000 clones, approximately 80% of which appear only once. This rearrangement joins TRBV18 to TRBJ1-2, with D possibly TRBD1 on 5 matching bases. The source material was PBMCs. The sequence derives from a woman aged 60 to 75 in good health and CMV-seronegative. The CDR3 region has the DNA TGTGCCAGCTCACCTCCAGGGCCAGAAAGCTTTTATGGCTACACCTTC. Its translation is CASSPPGPESFYGYTF.